Each of the 14 T cell receptor beta chains below was sequenced from the same sample in a study of blood T cell repertoires in COVID-19. Here immunoSEQ multiplex PCR was the method, and the copy in TCRdb shows in-frame clones only, minus some. The data hold 260,000 or so clones, with around 85% observed a single time. Sequencing was carried out using PBMCs or T cells enriched from blood (not recorded which). The receptors were gathered from a woman in her fifties or sixties who had recovered from COVID-19.

J is TRBJ1-1 and V is TRBV19, with 8 bases lining up with TRBD1. CDR1 is LNHDA and CDR2 is SQIVND in the germline V gene (reference sequence). Trimming cost V 4 bases and J 8 bases; bases outside gene matches: 9. This CDR3 region has 14 residues. The CDR3 protein is CASSKDRASSEAFF. The CDR3, as DNA: TGTGCCAGTAGTAAGGACAGGGCTTCGAGCGAAGCTTTCTTT.

This clone came up once. V usage is TRBV7-9 and J usage is TRBJ2-1; a weak D match, TRBD1 (6 bases). CDR3 size: 14 residues. V lost 8 bases and J 3 bases, leaving 14 bases between the germline ends. Germline CDR1 reads SEHNR; CDR2 reads FQNEAQ (reference sequence). In nucleotides, the CDR3 is TGTGCCAGCGTGGACAGCCTACTCTACAATGAGCAGTTCTTC. Translated, it gives CASVDSLLYNEQFF. Filled out from reference TRBV7-9 and TRBJ2-1, the complete variable domain reads DTGVSQNPRHKITKRGQNVTFRCDPISEHNRLYWYRQTLGQGPEFLTYFQNEAQLEKSRLLSDRFSAERPKGSFSTLEIQRTEQGDSAMYLCASVDSLLYNEQFFGPGTRLTVL.

The V and J genes are TRBV27 and TRBJ1-1; TRBD1 is a possible D gene (6 bases). V was shortened by 1 base and J by 5 bases, with 11 bases between the two germline ends. The CDR3 covers 14 residues. The V gene's germline CDR1 is MNHEY and CDR2 SMNVEV (reference sequence). The CDR3 sequence: CASSLLGGVTEAFF. CDR3 coding DNA: TGTGCCAGCAGTTTATTAGGGGGAGTGACTGAAGCTTTCTTT.

The chain recombines TRBV5-1 with TRBJ1-2; D is possibly TRBD1 (5 bases). Trimming left V 5 bases short and J 1 base short, with 21 bases between. The CDR3 is 17 residues long. Germline-derived CDR1 and CDR2 are SGHRS and YFSETQ. DNA for the CDR3: TGCGCCAGCAGGTCGCGACTTCGACAGACAAATAACTATGGCTACACCTTC. Translating gives CASRSRLRQTNNYGYTF.

This rearrangement joins TRBV12-3 or TRBV12-4 to TRBJ1-2; D is unresolved. V lost 2 bases, J lost 5 bases, and 9 bases lay in between. The CDR3 spans 13 residues. The CDR3 DNA reads as TGTGCCAGCAGTTTAACTAATTCTTATGGCTACACCTTC. Translated: CASSLTNSYGYTF.

The rearrangement links TRBV5-4 to TRBJ2-7; possible D gene TRBD1, 6 bases. The CDR3 loop spans 14 amino acids. Between the trimmed V and J ends, which lost 4 bases and 6 bases, there was a span of 17 bases. Germline-derived CDR1 and CDR2 are SGHNT and YYREEE (reference sequence). CDR3 sequence reads: CASSIAYNRVEQYF. The CDR3, as DNA: TGTGCCAGCAGCATAGCCTACAACAGGGTCGAGCAGTACTTC.

The V gene is TRBV2, the J gene TRBJ1-1, with unresolved D. Germline V gene data show CDR1 as SNHLY and CDR2 as FYNNEI. There are 16 residues in the CDR3. V was cut by 6 bases and J by 0 bases, with 17 bases left in between. The CDR3 nucleotides are TGTGCCAGCAGAGAAAACCCAGGAAAAGTGAACACTGAAGCTTTCTTT. This codes for CASRENPGKVNTEAFF.

This chain links TRBV30 with TRBJ2-1; 10 bases are shared with TRBD1. The CDR3 has 14 residues. The germline CDR1 and CDR2 sequences are GTSNPN and SVGIG (reference sequence). V was clipped by 5 bases and J by 7 bases; unmatched bases: 8. As DNA, the CDR3 is TGTGCCTGGGGGCCGGGGACAGGGGTGAATGAGCAGTTCTTC. This sequence encodes CAWGPGTGVNEQFF.

The chain carries TRBV7-9 and TRBJ2-3; D is unresolved. CDR3 size: 13 residues. Germline V gives CDR1 SEHNR, CDR2 FQNEAQ (reference sequence). V was clipped by 7 bases and J by 4 bases, with 12 bases between them. CDR3 coding DNA: TGTGCCAGCATCCCCTTGGGCGCAGATACGCAGTATTTT. Its protein is CASIPLGADTQYF.

The chain recombines TRBV4-2 with TRBJ1-4; no definite D call. CDR3 length: 15 amino acids. CDR1 and CDR2 (germline): LGHNA, YNFKEQ. The ends were cut back, 4 bases at V and 5 bases at J, with 14 bases in the middle. CDR3 sequence (DNA): TGTGCCAGCAGCCGATCTACCAACGTAAATGAAAAACTGTTTTTT. It encodes CASSRSTNVNEKLFF.

The chain has TRBV7-9 and TRBJ1-4; D is perhaps TRBD1 (6 bases). This CDR3 contains 16 residues. V was clipped by 1 base and J by 7 bases, with 16 bases between them. CDR1 is SEHNR and CDR2 is FQNEAQ in the germline V gene (reference sequence). CDR3 amino acids: CASSLVIQGLGEKLFF. The CDR3 nucleotides are TGTGCCAGCAGCTTAGTGATCCAGGGGTTGGGTGAAAAACTGTTTTTT.

The chain has TRBV19 and TRBJ2-1; no clear D gene. The CDR3 consists of 15 residues. Trimming took 3 bases from V and 0 from J, leaving 9 bases between them. CDR1 is LNHDA, CDR2 SQIVND, per germline (reference sequence). The CDR3 nucleotides are TGTGCCAGTAGTATCCTAGAAAGCTCCTACAATGAGCAGTTCTTC. It translates to CASSILESSYNEQFF.

V usage is TRBV5-1 and J usage is TRBJ1-2; D unclear. Germline assignment: CDR1 SGHRS and CDR2 YFSETQ. Deletions cut 0 bases from V and 5 bases from J, with 11 bases between. This CDR3 comprises 14 residues. CDR3 nucleotides: TGCGCCAGCAGCTTGGACGGGGTTCGGTATGGCTACACCTTC. Translating it yields CASSLDGVRYGYTF.

The chain carries TRBV7-9 and TRBJ1-2, with TRBD1 matching over 7 bases. With V trimmed by 1 base and J by 3 bases, 5 bases remained unmatched. The CDR3 extends over 15 amino acids. The germline V gene encodes CDR1 SEHNR and CDR2 FQNEAQ (reference sequence). CDR3: CASSLDGQGDYGYTF. CDR3 nucleotides: TGTGCCAGCAGCTTAGACGGGCAGGGGGACTATGGCTACACCTTC.